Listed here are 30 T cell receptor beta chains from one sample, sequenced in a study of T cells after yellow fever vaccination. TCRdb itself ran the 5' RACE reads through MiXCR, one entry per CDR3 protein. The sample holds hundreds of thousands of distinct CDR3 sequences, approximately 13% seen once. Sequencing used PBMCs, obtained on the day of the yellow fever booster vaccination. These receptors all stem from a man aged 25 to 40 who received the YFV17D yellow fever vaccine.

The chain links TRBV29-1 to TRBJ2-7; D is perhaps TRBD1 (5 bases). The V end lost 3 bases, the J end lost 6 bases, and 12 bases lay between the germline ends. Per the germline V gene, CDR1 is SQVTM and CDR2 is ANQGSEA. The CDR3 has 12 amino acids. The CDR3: CSVDQGRSEQYF. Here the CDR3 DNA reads TGCAGCGTTGACCAGGGCCGCTCCGAGCAGTACTTC.

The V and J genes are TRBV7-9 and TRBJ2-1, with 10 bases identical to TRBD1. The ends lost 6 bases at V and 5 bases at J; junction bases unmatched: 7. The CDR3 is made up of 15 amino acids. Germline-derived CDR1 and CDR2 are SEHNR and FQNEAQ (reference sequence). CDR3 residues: CASRPGTGVHNEQFF. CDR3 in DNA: TGTGCCAGCAGACCAGGGACAGGGGTCCACAATGAGCAGTTCTTC.

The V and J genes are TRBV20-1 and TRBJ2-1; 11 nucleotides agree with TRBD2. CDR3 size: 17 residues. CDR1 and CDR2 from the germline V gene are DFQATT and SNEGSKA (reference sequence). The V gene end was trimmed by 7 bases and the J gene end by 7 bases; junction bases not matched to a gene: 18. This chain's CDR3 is CSGEDRDKGLAVNEQFF. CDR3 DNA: TGCAGTGGGGAGGACAGGGATAAGGGACTAGCGGTAAATGAGCAGTTCTTC.

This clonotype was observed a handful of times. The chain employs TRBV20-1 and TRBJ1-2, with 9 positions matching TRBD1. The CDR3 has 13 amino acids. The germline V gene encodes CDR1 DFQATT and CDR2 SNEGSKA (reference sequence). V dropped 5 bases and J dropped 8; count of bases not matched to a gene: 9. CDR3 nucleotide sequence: TGCAGTGCTTCGACCGGGACAGGGTACGGCTACACCTTC. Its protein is CSASTGTGYGYTF.

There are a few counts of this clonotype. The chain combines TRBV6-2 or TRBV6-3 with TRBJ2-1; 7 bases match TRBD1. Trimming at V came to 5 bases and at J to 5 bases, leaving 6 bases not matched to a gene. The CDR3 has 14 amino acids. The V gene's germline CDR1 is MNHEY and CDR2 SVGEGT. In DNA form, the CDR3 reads TGTGCCAGCAGTCGGGGACAGAAGAACAATGAGCAGTTCTTC. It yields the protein CASSRGQKNNEQFF.

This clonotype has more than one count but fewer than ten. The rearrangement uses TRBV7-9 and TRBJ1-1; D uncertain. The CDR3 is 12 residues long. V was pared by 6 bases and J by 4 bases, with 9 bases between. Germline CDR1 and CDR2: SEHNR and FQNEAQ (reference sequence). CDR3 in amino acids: CASRETATEAFF. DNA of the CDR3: TGTGCCAGCAGGGAGACGGCCACTGAAGCTTTCTTT.

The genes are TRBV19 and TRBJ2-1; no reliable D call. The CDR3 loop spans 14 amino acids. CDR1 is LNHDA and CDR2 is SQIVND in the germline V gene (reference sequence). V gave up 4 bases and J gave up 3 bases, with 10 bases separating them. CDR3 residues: CASSNGRVYNEQFF. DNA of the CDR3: TGTGCCAGTAGTAACGGTAGAGTCTACAATGAGCAGTTCTTC.

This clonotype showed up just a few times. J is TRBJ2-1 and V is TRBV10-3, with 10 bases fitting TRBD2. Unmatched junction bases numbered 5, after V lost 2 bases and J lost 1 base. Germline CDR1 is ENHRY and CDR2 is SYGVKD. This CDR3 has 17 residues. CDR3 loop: CAISERTSGKSYNEQFF. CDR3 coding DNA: TGTGCCATCAGTGAGCGGACTAGCGGAAAGTCCTACAATGAGCAGTTCTTC.

This CDR3 reads CASSPPLLGSCETQYF. CDR3 in DNA: TGTGCCAGCAGCCCACCTCTTTTAGGGAGCTGTGAGACCCAGTACTTC. The gene calls are TRBV9 and TRBJ2-5; D perhaps matches TRBD2 (5 bases). CDR1 is SGDLS, CDR2 YYNGEE, per germline. Trimming took 4 bases from V and 5 from J, leaving 21 bases between them. This CDR3 spans 16 amino acids.

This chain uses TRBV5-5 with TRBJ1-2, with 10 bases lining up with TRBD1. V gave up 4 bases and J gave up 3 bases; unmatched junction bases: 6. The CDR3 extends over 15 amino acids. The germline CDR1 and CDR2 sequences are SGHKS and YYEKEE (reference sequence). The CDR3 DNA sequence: TGTGCCAGCAGCCGGACAGGGGGAATGGACTATGGCTACACCTTC. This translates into CASSRTGGMDYGYTF.

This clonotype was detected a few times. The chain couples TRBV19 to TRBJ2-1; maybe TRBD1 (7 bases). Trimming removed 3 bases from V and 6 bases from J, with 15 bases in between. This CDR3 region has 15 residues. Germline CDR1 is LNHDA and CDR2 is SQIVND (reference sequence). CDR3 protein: CASSIRGERANEQFF. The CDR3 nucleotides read TGTGCCAGTAGTATCAGGGGGGAGAGGGCCAATGAGCAGTTCTTC.

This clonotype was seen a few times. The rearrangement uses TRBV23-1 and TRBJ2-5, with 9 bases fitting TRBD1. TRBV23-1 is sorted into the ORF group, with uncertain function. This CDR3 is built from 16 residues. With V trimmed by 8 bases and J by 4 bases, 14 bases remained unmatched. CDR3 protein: CASSQAGQGTRETQYF. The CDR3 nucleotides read TGCGCCAGCTCACAGGCGGGACAGGGCACTAGAGAGACCCAGTACTTC.

CDR3 bases: TGTGCCAGCAGCACCGATCGGAGCGGGACTTACAATGAGCAGTTCTTC. It yields the protein CASSTDRSGTYNEQFF. The chain carries TRBV5-4 and TRBJ2-1, with TRBD2 identical over 7 bases. CDR3 length equals 16 residues. V lost 4 bases, J lost 4 bases, and 11 bases stayed unmatched. CDR1 and CDR2 (germline): SGHNT, YYREEE (reference sequence).

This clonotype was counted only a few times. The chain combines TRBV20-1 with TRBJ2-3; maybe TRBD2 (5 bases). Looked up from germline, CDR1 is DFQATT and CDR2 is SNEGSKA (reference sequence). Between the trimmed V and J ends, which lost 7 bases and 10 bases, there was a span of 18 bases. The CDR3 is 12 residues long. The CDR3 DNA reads TGCAGTGTCTCGGGTGGGCGCGGGTCGCAGTATTTT. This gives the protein CSVSGGRGSQYF.

The CDR3 DNA sequence: TGTGCCAGCAGTTTAAGGGGGGCTATGAGTGAAGCTTTCTTT. Protein sequence: CASSLRGAMSEAFF. This chain connects TRBV12-3 or TRBV12-4 to TRBJ1-1; D perhaps matches TRBD1 (6 bases). The V end lost 2 bases, the J end lost 7 bases, and 14 bases lay between the germline ends. The CDR3 loop spans 14 amino acids.

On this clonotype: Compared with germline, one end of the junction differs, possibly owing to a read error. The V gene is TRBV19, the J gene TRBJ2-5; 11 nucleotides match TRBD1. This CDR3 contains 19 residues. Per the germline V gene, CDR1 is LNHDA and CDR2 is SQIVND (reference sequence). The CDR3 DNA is TGTGCCTGTAGTACCACCGGGACAGGGGGAAATCCCCGTCAAGAGACCCAGTACTTC. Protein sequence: CACSTTGTGGNPRQETQYF.

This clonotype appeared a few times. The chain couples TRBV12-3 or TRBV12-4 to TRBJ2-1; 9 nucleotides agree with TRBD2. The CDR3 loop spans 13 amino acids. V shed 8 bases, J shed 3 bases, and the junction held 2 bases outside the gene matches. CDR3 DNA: TGTGCCAGCGTAGCGGGGGTCTACAATGAGCAGTTCTTC. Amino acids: CASVAGVYNEQFF.

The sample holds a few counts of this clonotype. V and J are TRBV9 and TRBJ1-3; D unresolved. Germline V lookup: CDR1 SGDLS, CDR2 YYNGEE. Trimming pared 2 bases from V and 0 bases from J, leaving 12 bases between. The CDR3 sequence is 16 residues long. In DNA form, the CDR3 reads TGTGCCAGCAGCGTCGCCGACCGAAGCTCTGGAAACACCATATATTTT. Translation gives CASSVADRSSGNTIYF.

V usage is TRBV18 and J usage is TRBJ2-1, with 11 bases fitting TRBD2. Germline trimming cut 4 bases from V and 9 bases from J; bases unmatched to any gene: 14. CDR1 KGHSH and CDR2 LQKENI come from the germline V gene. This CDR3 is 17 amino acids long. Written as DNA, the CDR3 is TGTGCCAGCTCACGTGACCTCACTAGCGGGAGCTCCATTGAGCAGTTCTTC. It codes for CASSRDLTSGSSIEQFF. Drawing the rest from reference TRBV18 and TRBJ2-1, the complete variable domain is NAGVMQNPRHLVRRRGQEARLRCSPMKGHSHVYWYRQLPEEGLKFMVYLQKENIIDESGMPKERFSAEFPKEGPSILRIQQVVRGDSAAYFCASSRDLTSGSSIEQFFGPGTRLTVL.

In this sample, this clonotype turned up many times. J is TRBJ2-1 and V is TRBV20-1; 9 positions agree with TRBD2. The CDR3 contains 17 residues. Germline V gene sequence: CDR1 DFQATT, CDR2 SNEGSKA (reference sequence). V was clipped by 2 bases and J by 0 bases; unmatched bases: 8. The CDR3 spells CSARLLAGRPSYNEQFF. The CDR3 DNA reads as TGCAGTGCTAGACTTCTAGCGGGACGTCCCTCCTACAATGAGCAGTTCTTC.

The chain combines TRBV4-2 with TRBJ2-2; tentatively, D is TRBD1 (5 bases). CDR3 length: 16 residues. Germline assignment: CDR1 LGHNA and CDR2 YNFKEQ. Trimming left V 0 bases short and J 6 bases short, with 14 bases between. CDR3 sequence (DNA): TGTGCCAGCAGCCAAGATAGAAGGGGCCCTGCCGGGGAGCTGTTTTTT. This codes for CASSQDRRGPAGELFF.

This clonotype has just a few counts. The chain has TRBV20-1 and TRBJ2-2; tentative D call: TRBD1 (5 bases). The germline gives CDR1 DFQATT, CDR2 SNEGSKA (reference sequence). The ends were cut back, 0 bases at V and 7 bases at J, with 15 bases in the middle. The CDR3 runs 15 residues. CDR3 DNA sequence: TGCAGTGCTAGAGACATAGGACAAAAAAGCGGGGAGCTGTTTTTT. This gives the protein CSARDIGQKSGELFF.

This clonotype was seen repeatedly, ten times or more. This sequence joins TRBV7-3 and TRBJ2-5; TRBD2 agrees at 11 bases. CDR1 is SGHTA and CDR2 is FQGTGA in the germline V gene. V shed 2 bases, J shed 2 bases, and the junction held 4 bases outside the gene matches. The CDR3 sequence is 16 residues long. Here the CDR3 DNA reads TGTGCCAGCAGCTTACAAGGACTAGCGGGTCAAGAGACCCAGTACTTC. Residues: CASSLQGLAGQETQYF.

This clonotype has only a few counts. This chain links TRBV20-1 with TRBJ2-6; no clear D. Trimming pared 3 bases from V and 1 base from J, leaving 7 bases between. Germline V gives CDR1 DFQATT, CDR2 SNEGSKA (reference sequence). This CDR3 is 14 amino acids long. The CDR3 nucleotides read TGCAGTGCTAGTCCCGGGTCTGGGGCCAACGTCCTGACTTTC. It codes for CSASPGSGANVLTF.

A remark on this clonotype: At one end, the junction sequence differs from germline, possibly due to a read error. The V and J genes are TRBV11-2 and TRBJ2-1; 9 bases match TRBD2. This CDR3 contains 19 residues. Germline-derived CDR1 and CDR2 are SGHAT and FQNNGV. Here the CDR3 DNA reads TGTGCCAGCAGCTTAGGGTTGCGGCTAGCGGGAAGCTCCTACAATGAGCTGTTCTTC. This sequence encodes CASSLGLRLAGSSYNELFF.

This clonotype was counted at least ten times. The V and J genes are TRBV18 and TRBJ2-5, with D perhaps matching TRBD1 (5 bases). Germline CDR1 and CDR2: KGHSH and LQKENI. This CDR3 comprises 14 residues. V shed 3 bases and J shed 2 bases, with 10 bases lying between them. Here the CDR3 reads CASSPWAGQETQYF. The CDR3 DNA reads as TGTGCCAGCTCACCGTGGGCAGGGCAAGAGACCCAGTACTTC. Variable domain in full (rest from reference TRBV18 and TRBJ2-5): NAGVMQNPRHLVRRRGQEARLRCSPMKGHSHVYWYRQLPEEGLKFMVYLQKENIIDESGMPKERFSAEFPKEGPSILRIQQVVRGDSAAYFCASSPWAGQETQYFGPGTRLLVL.

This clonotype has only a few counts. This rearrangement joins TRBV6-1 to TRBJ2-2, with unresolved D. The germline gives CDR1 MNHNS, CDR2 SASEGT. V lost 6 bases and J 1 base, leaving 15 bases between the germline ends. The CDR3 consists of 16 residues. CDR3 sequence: CASSSGSELNTGELFF. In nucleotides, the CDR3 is TGTGCCAGCAGCTCCGGGTCTGAGCTGAACACCGGGGAGCTGTTTTTT.

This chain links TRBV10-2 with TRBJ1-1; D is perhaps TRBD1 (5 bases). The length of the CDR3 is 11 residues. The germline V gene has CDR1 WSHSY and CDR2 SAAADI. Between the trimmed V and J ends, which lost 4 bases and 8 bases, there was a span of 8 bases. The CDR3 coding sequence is TGCGCCAGCAGTGTCGACAGCGAAGCTTTCTTT. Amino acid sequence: CASSVDSEAFF.

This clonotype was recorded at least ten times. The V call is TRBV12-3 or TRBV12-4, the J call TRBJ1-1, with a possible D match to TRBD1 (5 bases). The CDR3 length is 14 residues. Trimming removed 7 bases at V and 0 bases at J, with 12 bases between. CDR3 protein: CASTQGYMNTEAFF. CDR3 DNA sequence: TGTGCCAGCACCCAGGGTTATATGAACACTGAAGCTTTCTTT.

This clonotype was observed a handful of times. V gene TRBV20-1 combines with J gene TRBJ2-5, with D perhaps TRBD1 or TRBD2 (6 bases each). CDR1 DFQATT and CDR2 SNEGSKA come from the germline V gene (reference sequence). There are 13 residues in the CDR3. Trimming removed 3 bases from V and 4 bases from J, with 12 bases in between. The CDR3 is CSASPQGGETQYF. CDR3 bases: TGCAGTGCTAGCCCACAGGGAGGAGAGACCCAGTACTTC.